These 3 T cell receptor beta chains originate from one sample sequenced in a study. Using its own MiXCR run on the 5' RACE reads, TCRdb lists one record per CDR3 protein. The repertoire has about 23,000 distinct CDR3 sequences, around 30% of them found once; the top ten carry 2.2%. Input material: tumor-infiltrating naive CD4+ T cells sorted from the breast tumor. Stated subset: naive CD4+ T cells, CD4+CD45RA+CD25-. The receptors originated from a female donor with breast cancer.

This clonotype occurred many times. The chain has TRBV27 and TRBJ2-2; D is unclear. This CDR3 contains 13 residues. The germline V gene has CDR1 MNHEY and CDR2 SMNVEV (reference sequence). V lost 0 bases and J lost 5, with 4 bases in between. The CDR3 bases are TGTGCCAGCAGTTTATCAGGGACCGGGGAGCTGTTTTTT. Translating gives CASSLSGTGELFF.

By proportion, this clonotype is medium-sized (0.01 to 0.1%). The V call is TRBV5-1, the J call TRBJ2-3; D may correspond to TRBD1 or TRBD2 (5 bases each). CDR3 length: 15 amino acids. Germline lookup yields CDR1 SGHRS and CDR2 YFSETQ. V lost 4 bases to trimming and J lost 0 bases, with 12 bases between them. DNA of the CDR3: TGCGCCAGCAGCATGGGGGACGTCAGCACAGATACGCAGTATTTT. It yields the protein CASSMGDVSTDTQYF.

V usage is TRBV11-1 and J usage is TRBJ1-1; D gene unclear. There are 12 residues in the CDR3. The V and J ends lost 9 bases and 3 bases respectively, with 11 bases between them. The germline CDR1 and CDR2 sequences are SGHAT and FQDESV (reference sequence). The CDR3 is CASSILDTEAFF. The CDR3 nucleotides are TGTGCCAGTTCAATTTTGGACACTGAAGCTTTCTTT.